This T cell receptor (beta chain) was captured in a study of cytomegalovirus exposure and HLA in healthy donors. To note about this clone: Its antigen is undetermined.

Clones were read by immunoSEQ multiplex PCR, and TCRdb kept only the in-frame ones, dropping some. The profile shows a few hundred thousand clones, roughly 84% of them singletons. The study, taken as a whole, reports: One later analysis, an examination of the 100 to 150 validation repertoires, found that first-cohort TCR clusters tended to co-occur in them. Through in vitro validation, three CMV-associated chains were shown to be specific for CMV antigens. Reports showed the classifier diagnosing cytomegalovirus status with high specificity and sensitivity.

The receptor comes from a woman in her twenties or thirties in good health and CMV-seropositive. Sequenced sample: PBMCs.

The CDR3 loop is CASQLTWTGDTEAFF. CDR3 bases: TGTGCCAGCCAGCTAACCTGGACAGGGGACACTGAAGCTTTCTTT. The V call is TRBV2, the J call TRBJ1-1; 9 bases map to TRBD1. With V trimmed by 8 bases and J by 3 bases, 10 bases remained unmatched. From germline, CDR1 is SNHLY and CDR2 FYNNEI. This CDR3 is built from 15 residues.